This T cell receptor (beta chain) was sequenced for a study of blood T cells in healthy people across ages. Overall study context: Per two T cells, template switching captured roughly one barcoded beta molecule.

About this clonotype itself: Its antigen is unknown.

Samples each had at least 5 micrograms of total RNA extracted. It was with a sample-barcoded 5' primer and a J-beta primer mix that a second PCR of roughly 7 to 12 cycles was run. MiXCR, applied by TCRdb to the 5' RACE reads, yields one record per CDR3 protein. Here the sample spans around 1.7 million distinct CDR3 sequences, 28% being singletons. Overall study results and limits: A roughly linear fall in TCR beta diversity per million T cells was seen with increasing age.

Sequencing used blood. The clonotype was recovered from a woman aged 30 to 39 in good health.

CDR3 in DNA: TGTGCCAGCACAGAGACTAGCGGGGGGTACGAGCAGTACTTC. Translation: CASTETSGGYEQYF. This sequence joins TRBV27 and TRBJ2-7; the match to TRBD2 covers 13 bases. V was pared by 7 bases and J by 4 bases, with 4 bases of the junction left unmatched. Germline CDR1 reads MNHEY; CDR2 reads SMNVEV (reference sequence). The CDR3 is 14 amino acids.